These 25 T cell receptor beta chains originate from one sample sequenced in a study of glioma-infiltrating T cells after dendritic cell vaccination. Libraries were prepared by immunoSEQ multiplex PCR; TCRdb keeps only in-frame clonotypes and omits some of them. The sample lists 100,000 or so clones, about nine tenths occurring once. The source material was blood, sampled before dendritic cell vaccination. The receptors stem from a human donor with glioblastoma.

This rearrangement joins TRBV6-5 to TRBJ1-4; D is unclear. Germline V gene sequence: CDR1 MNHEY, CDR2 SVGAGI. This CDR3 has 13 residues. Trimming took off 6 bases at V and 8 bases at J, with 13 bases between the two ends. CDR3 sequence (DNA): TGTGCCAGCAGGTCGGGGATGGGGGAAAAACTGTTTTTT. Its protein product is CASRSGMGEKLFF.

The chain combines TRBV19 with TRBJ1-2; possibly TRBD1 for D (6 bases). V was shortened by 7 bases and J by 7 bases, with 16 bases between the two germline ends. Per the germline V gene, CDR1 is LNHDA and CDR2 is SQIVND (reference sequence). This CDR3 is 13 amino acids long. The CDR3 protein is CASMNGGGVGYTF. CDR3 nucleotides: TGTGCCAGTATGAACGGTGGGGGCGTTGGCTACACCTTC.

V usage is TRBV5-6 and J usage is TRBJ1-1, with 7 bases identical to TRBD1. CDR1 is SGHDT, CDR2 YYEEEE, per germline. V lost 0 bases to trimming and J lost 6 bases; unmatched junction nucleotides: 5. This CDR3 region has 14 residues. CDR3 protein: CASSLVARGAEAFF. The CDR3 DNA follows: TGTGCCAGCAGCTTGGTAGCCAGGGGGGCTGAAGCTTTCTTT.

The rearrangement links TRBV7-9 to TRBJ1-6, with 10 nucleotides matching TRBD1. The CDR3 is 17 amino acids. CDR1 is SEHNR and CDR2 is FQNEAQ in the germline V gene (reference sequence). Trimming removed 6 bases from V and 8 bases from J; junction bases left unmatched: 13. The CDR3 sequence is CASRPGRDRGPDSPLHF. The CDR3 DNA sequence: TGTGCCAGCAGACCCGGGAGGGACAGGGGCCCAGATTCACCCCTCCACTTT.

The gene calls are TRBV2 and TRBJ2-4; tentatively, D is TRBD1 (6 bases). CDR3 size: 16 residues. Germline loops: CDR1 SNHLY, CDR2 FYNNEI. V was trimmed by 1 base and J by 3 bases, leaving 13 bases between them. The CDR3 reads CASSEGGQKGKNIQYF. The CDR3 nucleotides are TGTGCCAGCAGTGAAGGGGGGCAGAAGGGCAAAAACATTCAGTACTTC. The variable domain in full, completed from reference TRBV2 and TRBJ2-4, reads EPEVTQTPSHQVTQMGQEVILRCVPISNHLYFYWYRQILGQKVEFLVSFYNNEISEKSEIFDDQFSVERPDGSNFTLKIRSTKLEDSAMYFCASSEGGQKGKNIQYFGAGTRLSVL.

The chain employs TRBV5-8 and TRBJ1-2; 7 positions agree with TRBD1. Germline V lookup: CDR1 SGHTS, CDR2 YDEGEE. This CDR3 has 15 amino acids. With 0 bases clipped from V and 5 bases from J, the junction kept 7 bases outside the gene matches. CDR3 DNA: TGTGCCAGCAGCTTGGCCCGGACAGGACTATATGGCTACACCTTC. Translated: CASSLARTGLYGYTF. Based on the CDR3 plus reference TRBV5-8 and TRBJ1-2, the full variable domain is EAGVTQSPTHLIKTRGQQATLRCSPISGHTSVYWYQQALGLGLQFLLWYDEGEERNRGNFPPRFSGRQFPNYSSELNVNALELEDSALYLCASSLARTGLYGYTFGSGTRLTVV.

CDR3 in DNA: TGCGCCAGCAGCTTTGGGACAGGGGAAGAGACCCAGTACTTC. Its protein is CASSFGTGEETQYF. J is TRBJ2-5 and V is TRBV5-1; 10 bases are shared with TRBD1. Unmatched junction bases numbered 1, after V lost 2 bases and J lost 3 bases. In germline, CDR1 is SGHRS, CDR2 YFSETQ. CDR3 length: 14 residues.

This sequence joins TRBV29-1 and TRBJ2-7; TRBD2 agrees at 11 bases. The V gene end was trimmed by 2 bases and the J gene end by 4 bases; junction bases not matched to a gene: 4. Per germline, CDR1 SQVTM and CDR2 ANQGSEA. This CDR3 is 14 amino acids long. CDR3 nucleotide sequence: TGCAGCGTTGAATCAACTAGCGGGAGATACGAGCAGTACTTC. This sequence encodes CSVESTSGRYEQYF.

The V gene is TRBV11-2, the J gene TRBJ2-4; 7 bases match TRBD1. Per the germline V gene, CDR1 is SGHAT and CDR2 is FQNNGV. V was clipped by 5 bases and J by 9 bases; unmatched bases: 10. The CDR3 loop spans 14 amino acids. The CDR3 protein is CASSRDRQGSIQYF. As DNA, the CDR3 is TGTGCCAGCAGCCGAGATAGACAGGGAAGCATTCAGTACTTC.

J is TRBJ2-1 and V is TRBV27; D is perhaps TRBD2 (5 bases). This CDR3 spans 15 amino acids. Germline V gene sequence: CDR1 MNHEY, CDR2 SMNVEV (reference sequence). Trimming took 2 bases from V and 3 from J, leaving 11 bases between them. In DNA form, the CDR3 reads TGTGCCAGCAGTTTAGACCAGCGGATCTACAATGAGCAGTTCTTC. It encodes CASSLDQRIYNEQFF.

As DNA, the CDR3 is TGTGCCAGCAGGCCGGACAGGGCTTCTCACTATGGCTACACCTTC. It encodes CASRPDRASHYGYTF. The rearrangement links TRBV6-5 to TRBJ1-2; the match to TRBD1 covers 8 bases. This CDR3 has 15 residues. Trimming at V came to 6 bases and at J to 3 bases, leaving 9 bases not matched to a gene. Germline CDR1 MNHEY, CDR2 SVGAGI.

The V and J genes are TRBV7-6 and TRBJ2-1; D possibly corresponds to TRBD2 (5 bases). The CDR3 extends over 14 amino acids. Trimming removed 1 base at V and 7 bases at J, with 11 bases between. Germline values: CDR1 SGHVS, CDR2 FNYEAQ. The CDR3 sequence is CASSLGEGWNEQFF. The DNA of the CDR3 is TGTGCCAGCAGCTTAGGAGAGGGTTGGAATGAGCAGTTCTTC.

The V gene is TRBV7-2, the J gene TRBJ2-2, with 9 bases matching TRBD1. J gave up 4 bases and V 0 bases, and 6 bases lay outside the gene matches. Germline V gene lookup returns CDR1 SGHTA and CDR2 FQGNSA. CDR3 length equals 17 residues. CDR3 in DNA: TGTGCCAGCAGCTTAGCAGGACAGGGGTTAACCACCGGGGAGCTGTTTTTT. Protein product: CASSLAGQGLTTGELFF.

The rearrangement uses TRBV27 and TRBJ2-7; 9 nucleotides agree with TRBD2. The CDR3 extends over 14 amino acids. Trimming at V came to 5 bases and at J to 1 base, leaving 3 bases not matched to a gene. Per the germline V gene, CDR1 is MNHEY and CDR2 is SMNVEV (reference sequence). The CDR3 DNA reads TGTGCCAGCAGTCTAGCGGGACCATCCTACGAGCAGTACTTC. Translated, it gives CASSLAGPSYEQYF.

The chain employs TRBV9 and TRBJ2-2; possibly TRBD1 for D (5 bases). Deletions cut 6 bases from V and 1 base from J, with 10 bases between. The CDR3 consists of 14 residues. Germline assignment: CDR1 SGDLS and CDR2 YYNGEE. In DNA form, the CDR3 reads TGTGCCAGCACGGCAGGGCGGAACACCGGGGAGCTGTTTTTT. This encodes CASTAGRNTGELFF.

The V call is TRBV10-3, the J call TRBJ1-1; D gene uncertain. Deletions cut 4 bases from V and 6 bases from J, with 9 bases between. The CDR3 has 12 amino acids. Germline CDR1 and CDR2: ENHRY and SYGVKD. CDR3 amino acids: CAISGMRSEAFF. The CDR3 DNA follows: TGTGCCATCAGTGGCATGCGGTCTGAAGCTTTCTTT.

V gene TRBV19 combines with J gene TRBJ1-5; D is perhaps TRBD1 (6 bases). The germline V gene encodes CDR1 LNHDA and CDR2 SQIVND (reference sequence). V was clipped by 6 bases and J by 7 bases, with 16 bases between them. This CDR3 contains 14 residues. The CDR3 DNA reads TGTGCCAGTAGCCGGACAGCGGGAGACCAGCCCCAGCATTTT. Translation gives CASSRTAGDQPQHF. The full variable domain, its missing parts supplied by reference TRBV19 and TRBJ1-5, is DGGITQSPKYLFRKEGQNVTLSCEQNLNHDAMYWYRQDPGQGLRLIYYSQIVNDFQKGDIAEGYSVSREKKESFPLTVTSAQKNPTAFYLCASSRTAGDQPQHFGDGTRLSIL.

This chain links TRBV28 with TRBJ2-5, with no clear D. The CDR3 consists of 13 residues. Germline CDR1 is MDHEN and CDR2 is SYDVKM. V lost 2 bases and J 5 bases, leaving 9 bases between the germline ends. In nucleotides, the CDR3 is TGTGCCAGCAGTTTAATGGGCCGGGAGACCCAGTACTTC. Its protein is CASSLMGRETQYF.

This clone was counted only a few times. The chain combines TRBV27 with TRBJ2-4; TRBD2 aligns across 7 bases. The CDR3 length is 15 residues. Trimming removed 7 bases from V and 6 bases from J; junction bases left unmatched: 12. The germline V gene has CDR1 MNHEY and CDR2 SMNVEV (reference sequence). The CDR3 loop reads CASTSGEGRSNIQYF. CDR3 sequence (DNA): TGTGCCAGCACCTCGGGGGAGGGCCGGTCAAACATTCAGTACTTC.

Notes on this clone: A junction boundary mismatches the germline segment, possibly from a read error. The chain couples TRBV2 to TRBJ1-5; D gene uncertain. Germline CDR1 is SNHLY and CDR2 is FYNNEI. The CDR3 totals 11 residues. CDR3 sequence: CASREGVTQHF. CDR3 nucleotide sequence: TGTGCCAGCAGGGAAGGAGTTACCCAGCATTTT. Together with reference TRBV2 and TRBJ1-5, the CDR3 gives the full variable domain: EPEVTQTPSHQVTQMGQEVILRCVPISNHLYFYWYRQILGQKVEFLVSFYNNEISEKSEIFDDQFSVERPDGSNFTLKIRSTKLEDSAMYFCASREGVTQHFGDGTRLSIL.

The genes are TRBV15 and TRBJ2-3; 10 positions agree with TRBD2. From germline, CDR1 is LNHNV and CDR2 YYDKDF (reference sequence). This CDR3 comprises 18 residues. V was pared by 3 bases and J by 0 bases, with 9 bases of the junction left unmatched. CDR3 in DNA: TGTGCCACCAGCAGTTGGTTTAGCGGGGGGAGTAGCACAGATACGCAGTATTTT. Protein product: CATSSWFSGGSSTDTQYF.

The DNA of the CDR3 is TGTGCCAGCAGCTTTAGCGGGGGCTACGAGCAGTACTTC. This sequence encodes CASSFSGGYEQYF. V and J are TRBV5-4 and TRBJ2-7; TRBD2 matches 9 bases. Per the germline V gene, CDR1 is SGHNT and CDR2 is YYREEE (reference sequence). This CDR3 is 13 amino acids long. Germline trimming cut 2 bases from V and 3 bases from J; bases unmatched to any gene: 0.

V usage is TRBV5-1 and J usage is TRBJ1-3; D is ambiguous. Deletions cut 4 bases from V and 0 bases from J, with 11 bases between. The V gene's germline CDR1 is SGHRS and CDR2 YFSETQ. This CDR3 spans 15 amino acids. The CDR3 DNA reads TGCGCCAGCAGCCCCCTTGCGTTCTCTGGAAACACCATATATTTT. Translated, it gives CASSPLAFSGNTIYF.

The V gene is TRBV6-5, the J gene TRBJ1-2; possibly TRBD1 for D (6 bases). V lost 5 bases, J lost 5 bases, and 18 bases lay in between. This CDR3 has 15 residues. The V gene's germline CDR1 is MNHEY and CDR2 SVGAGI. CDR3 loop: CASSPSGGARYGYTF. CDR3 in DNA: TGTGCCAGCAGTCCCTCCGGGGGGGCGCGATATGGCTACACCTTC.

This clone appeared a single time. The rearrangement uses TRBV5-1 and TRBJ2-7; 8 nucleotides line up with TRBD1. Losses at the gene ends were 4 bases for V and 3 bases for J; bases not matched to a gene: 9. The CDR3 consists of 15 residues. The germline V gene encodes CDR1 SGHRS and CDR2 YFSETQ. In nucleotides, the CDR3 is TGCGCCAGCAGCATCGGACAGGGAAGTGACTACGAGCAGTACTTC. It codes for CASSIGQGSDYEQYF.